Shown below are 10 T cell receptor beta chains from a single sample sequenced in a study of Tregs in tolerant kidney transplant recipients. The method was immunoSEQ multiplex PCR; TCRdb's version includes in-frame clones alone and lacks a portion of them. This sample has some 88,000 clones, with more than 80% found just once. Material: CD8+ T cells from blood. The receptors were gathered from a human donor in good health.

This chain links TRBV10-2 with TRBJ2-1, with 9 bases identical to TRBD1. CDR3 size: 15 residues. V was pared by 4 bases and J by 5 bases, with 6 bases of the junction left unmatched. From germline, CDR1 is WSHSY and CDR2 SAAADI. As DNA, the CDR3 is TGCGCCAGCAGTGCCGCACAGGGGGCTGACAATGAGCAGTTCTTC. This gives the protein CASSAAQGADNEQFF.

The V and J genes are TRBV4-1 and TRBJ2-5, with a tentative D call TRBD1 (8 bases). Between the trimmed V and J ends, which lost 5 bases and 5 bases, there was a span of 18 bases. Germline loops: CDR1 MGHRA, CDR2 YSYEKL. The CDR3 sequence is 15 residues long. CDR3 in amino acids: CASSTRTGRDETQYF. The DNA of the CDR3 is TGCGCCAGCAGCACGCGGACAGGGAGGGATGAGACCCAGTACTTC.

This CDR3 is CASSQVVGLTYSYNEQFF. DNA of the CDR3: TGTGCCAGCAGCCAAGTTGTGGGACTAACATACTCCTACAATGAGCAGTTCTTC. This sequence joins TRBV4-2 and TRBJ2-1; 7 bases agree with TRBD2. The length of the CDR3 is 18 residues. Per germline, CDR1 LGHNA and CDR2 YNFKEQ. The J segment lost 0 bases and the V segment lost 1 base, leaving 9 bases of the junction unmatched.

The rearrangement uses TRBV15 and TRBJ2-7; 7 nucleotides match TRBD2. V was pared by 3 bases and J by 3 bases, with 5 bases of the junction left unmatched. Germline values: CDR1 LNHNV, CDR2 YYDKDF (reference sequence). The CDR3 spans 14 residues. The CDR3, as DNA: TGTGCCACCAGCAGTGGTCCGGGGGGCTACGAGCAGTACTTC. Translation gives CATSSGPGGYEQYF. The whole variable domain, remainder taken from reference TRBV15 and TRBJ2-7, is DAMVIQNPRYQVTQFGKPVTLSCSQTLNHNVMYWYQQKSSQAPKLLFHYYDKDFNNEADTPDNFQSRRPNTSFCFLDIRSPGLGDTAMYLCATSSGPGGYEQYFGPGTRLTVT.

This clone came up once. The chain joins TRBV7-9 to TRBJ2-2; D is unclear. V lost 5 bases and J lost 0, with 7 bases in between. Germline V CDR1 and CDR2: SEHNR, FQNEAQ (reference sequence). The CDR3 totals 14 residues. The CDR3 protein is CASSPRPNTGELFF. Written as DNA, the CDR3 is TGTGCCAGCAGCCCAAGACCGAACACCGGGGAGCTGTTTTTT.

This clone was detected only a few times. The CDR3 DNA reads TGTGCCAGCAGCTCAAGGACTAGCGGTGGGGCCAACGTCCTGACTTTC. It yields the protein CASSSRTSGGANVLTF. The V gene is TRBV5-4, the J gene TRBJ2-6, with 10 bases that match TRBD2. The CDR3 spans 16 residues. In germline, CDR1 is SGHNT, CDR2 YYREEE (reference sequence). J lost 3 bases, V lost 3 bases, and 3 bases had no gene match.

In this sample, this clone turned up once. The chain links TRBV15 to TRBJ2-1, with 7 bases that match TRBD2. The V gene end was trimmed by 0 bases and the J gene end by 7 bases; junction bases not matched to a gene: 9. The CDR3 loop spans 16 amino acids. Germline CDR1 LNHNV, CDR2 YYDKDF (reference sequence). The CDR3 coding sequence is TGTGCCACCAGCAGAGATAGGGTTAGCGGGCTTAATGAGCAGTTCTTC. Encoded protein: CATSRDRVSGLNEQFF. Complete variable domain (other parts from reference TRBV15 and TRBJ2-1): DAMVIQNPRYQVTQFGKPVTLSCSQTLNHNVMYWYQQKSSQAPKLLFHYYDKDFNNEADTPDNFQSRRPNTSFCFLDIRSPGLGDTAMYLCATSRDRVSGLNEQFFGPGTRLTVL.

The chain has TRBV27 and TRBJ1-2; D is perhaps TRBD1 (5 bases). Germline CDR1 is MNHEY and CDR2 is SMNVEV (reference sequence). Trimming pared 2 bases from V and 2 bases from J, leaving 12 bases between. CDR3 size: 15 residues. As DNA, the CDR3 is TGTGCCAGCAGTTTAGAGGCAGGGACGAACTATGGCTACACCTTC. It encodes CASSLEAGTNYGYTF.

CDR3 sequence reads: CASSTSGSWEQYF. CDR3 coding DNA: TGTGCCAGCAGTACTAGCGGGAGCTGGGAGCAGTACTTC. This chain uses TRBV27 with TRBJ2-7; 11 bases match TRBD2. V dropped 5 bases and J dropped 7; count of bases not matched to a gene: 4. The CDR3 consists of 13 residues. The germline gives CDR1 MNHEY, CDR2 SMNVEV (reference sequence).

V and J are TRBV27 and TRBJ1-5; D unclear. CDR3 size: 14 residues. The V and J ends lost 2 bases and 0 bases respectively, with 5 bases between them. Germline V gene data show CDR1 as MNHEY and CDR2 as SMNVEV (reference sequence). For the CDR3, the DNA is TGTGCCAGCAGTTTAAGAAATAGCAATCAGCCCCAGCATTTT. Translating gives CASSLRNSNQPQHF.